This TCR beta chain appears in the sequencing data of a study of vaccination effects on CD4 cells after COVID-19 (dated 2022 in TCRdb). General notes on the study: Participants received two doses of either the BNT162b2 or the mRNA-1273 mRNA SARS-CoV-2 vaccine. In both COVID-19 convalescent patients and infection-naive vaccine recipients, the study compared SARS-CoV-2 spike-specific CD4+ TCR repertoires from before mRNA vaccination with those from after it. The Oncomine TCR Beta short-read assay on an Illumina iSeq 100 was used to sequence cultures from other donors in the study. Altogether, roughly 10 COVID-19 convalescent patients and a handful of SARS-CoV-2-naive healthy vaccine recipients made up the full study. The full study reports these points: Limitations of the study were the small number of convalescent patients and the absence of early post-infection timepoints. At late post-vaccination timepoints, both infection-induced and vaccine-induced clones showed marked clonal contraction, consistent with waning T cell responses. Among healthy vaccine recipients, nearly all vaccine-induced clones were SARS-CoV-2 mono-reactive, and only 1 of 255 was cross-reactive with common cold coronaviruses.

CDR1 and CDR2, looked up from the germline V gene, are LGHNA and YSLEER. V gives up 1 base and J gives up 1 base, and the segment between their germline ends measures 7 bases. The CDR3 contains 14 residues, cysteine and phenylalanine counted. Only the CDR3 region is kept as DNA, spanning 42 bases read in frame from base 1. The library was built by means of the immunoSEQ multiplex PCR assay. DNA from the CD4+ T cells that had been cultured and isolated underwent TCR beta CDR3 sequencing. In the original analysis: The analysis removed non-productive TCR sequences, trimmed reads to the CDR3 region, and retained only CDR3s that were 7 or more amino acids long. The MANAFEST web app was used to pick out antigen-specific clonotypes by comparing their expansion in peptide wells with that in reference cultures. Positive clones required FDR<0.05 expansion versus reference and all other wells, odds ratio above 5, and frequency above 0.1% in two replicate wells. Cross-reactive clonotypes were defined as significantly expanded in SARS-CoV-2 spike wells and in at least one common cold coronavirus spike condition. CDR3 similarity was assessed by Levenshtein distance with the stringdist R package, and unrooted trees were built with ape in R 3.6.1. TCRdb mirrors the immuneACCESS table, restricted to in-frame sequences. Some clones are absent from its copies; in checked studies, under half trace to an unresolved V gene, and the reason for the others is unknown. V and J calls and clone size are those listed in that table; D and trimming were worked out from the DNA. The sample table contains around 68,000 clones; only one count was recorded for 80% of them. The biggest ten clones account for approximately 12% of the sample.

With regard to this clone: Its target antigen remains unknown. No much larger clonotype is one base removed from it; base qualities were not supplied.

In the ViraFEST assay, PBMC were stimulated with viral peptide pools, and TCR sequencing was then used to find antigen-specific CD4+ T cell clonotypes based on their expansion. After less than 13 days of culture, CD4+ T cells were isolated with the EasySep CD4+ T cell isolation kit. Healthy vaccine recipients had no prior SARS-CoV-2 infection, confirmed by negative nucleocapsid antibodies before and after vaccination. Some 2 million PBMC per well were cultured in IMDM with around 5% human AB serum, 10 IU/ml IL-2 and gentamicin, plus 10 ug/ml peptides. Half of the culture medium was replaced with fresh IL-2-containing medium on days 3 and 7. Unless noted otherwise, every peptide stimulation condition was grown in triplicate wells. PBMC were separated from whole blood using Ficoll-Paque Plus gradient centrifugation and were then either cryopreserved at -140C or used fresh. The spike proteins of SARS-CoV-2 and of the common cold coronaviruses HCoV-NL63, HCoV-OC43 and HCoV-229E were spanned by overlapping peptide pools. The QIAamp micro DNA kit was used to extract genomic DNA from the cultured CD4+ T cells.

The V and J segments used are TRBV4-3 and TRBJ1-1; no D gene call is confident. This clonotype was sampled from a human donor who received a COVID-19 vaccine. Material: CD4+ T cells from PBMCs cultured with SARS-CoV-2 spike peptides, obtained before COVID-19 vaccination. The label giving this sample's cell subset or site can be read as: SARS-CoV-2 spike overlapping peptide pool stimulation. Here is the DNA: TGCGCCAGCAGCCAAGTGACATCGAACACTGAAGCTTTCTTT. The translation is CASSQVTSNTEAFF.